The 5 T cell receptor beta chains below all came from one sample that was sequenced in a study of T-cell memory formation after mild COVID-19. TCRdb re-called the 5' RACE reads through MiXCR, storing one row per CDR3 protein. The top ten hold approximately 2% of the sample, which has more than 120,000 distinct CDR3 sequences, around 5.8% seen once. The specimen sequenced was PBMCs or a T cell subset sorted from them (not recorded which). Every receptor here comes from an adult woman who had mild COVID-19 (a few samples of this study predate the infection). Cell type and time point are not known.

This clonotype was recorded many times. The chain couples TRBV7-2 to TRBJ2-7; no clear D gene. The V end lost 0 bases, the J end lost 3 bases, and 3 bases lay between the germline ends. The CDR3 loop spans 12 amino acids. From germline, CDR1 is SGHTA and CDR2 FQGNSA. CDR3 amino acids: CASSLALYEQYF. The DNA of the CDR3 is TGTGCCAGCAGCTTAGCCCTCTACGAGCAGTACTTC.

This clonotype was observed many times. The CDR3 DNA follows: TGCAGTGCTAGTCGGGGACTAGTCACAGATACGCAGTATTTT. It codes for CSASRGLVTDTQYF. This chain connects TRBV20-1 to TRBJ2-3, with TRBD2 identical over 8 bases. The V gene's germline CDR1 is DFQATT and CDR2 SNEGSKA (reference sequence). The trim removed 3 bases at V and 2 bases at J, leaving 4 bases unmatched. The CDR3 totals 14 residues.

This chain links TRBV7-8 with TRBJ2-3; a possible D gene is TRBD2 (6 bases). Trimming pared 5 bases from V and 0 bases from J, leaving 12 bases between. Germline V lookup: CDR1 SGHVS, CDR2 FQNEAQ. There are 15 residues in the CDR3. CDR3 DNA sequence: TGTGCCAGCAGCCAATCGGCGGGGAGCACAGATACGCAGTATTTT. Translated: CASSQSAGSTDTQYF.

This clonotype was observed at least ten times. The CDR3 reads CASSPEGDTQYF. The CDR3 nucleotides are TGTGCCAGCAGTCCCGAGGGAGATACGCAGTATTTT. The V call is TRBV12-3 or TRBV12-4, the J call TRBJ2-3, with D perhaps TRBD2 (5 bases). Trimming took 5 bases from V and 5 from J, leaving 8 bases between them. This CDR3 is built from 12 residues.

At least ten counts were recorded for this clonotype. This chain joins TRBV6-2 or TRBV6-3 and TRBJ2-1; 8 bases agree with TRBD2. V lost 4 bases to trimming and J lost 6 bases; unmatched junction nucleotides: 8. The CDR3 is 15 residues long. CDR1 is MNHEY, CDR2 SVGEGT, per germline. The CDR3 reads CASSLPGLVSNEQFF. DNA of the CDR3: TGTGCCAGCAGTTTACCGGGACTAGTGAGCAATGAGCAGTTCTTC.